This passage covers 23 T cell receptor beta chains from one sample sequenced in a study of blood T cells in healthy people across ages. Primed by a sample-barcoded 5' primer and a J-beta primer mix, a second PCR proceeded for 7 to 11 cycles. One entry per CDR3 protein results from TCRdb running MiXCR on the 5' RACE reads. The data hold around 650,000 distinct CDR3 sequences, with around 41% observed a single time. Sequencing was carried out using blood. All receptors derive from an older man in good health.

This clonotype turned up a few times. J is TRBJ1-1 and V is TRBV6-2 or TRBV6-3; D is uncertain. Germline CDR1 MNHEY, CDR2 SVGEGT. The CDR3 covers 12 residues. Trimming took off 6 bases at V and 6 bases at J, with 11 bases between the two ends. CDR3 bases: TGTGCCAGCAGCCGAATCAGCGCTGAAGCTTTCTTT. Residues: CASSRISAEAFF.

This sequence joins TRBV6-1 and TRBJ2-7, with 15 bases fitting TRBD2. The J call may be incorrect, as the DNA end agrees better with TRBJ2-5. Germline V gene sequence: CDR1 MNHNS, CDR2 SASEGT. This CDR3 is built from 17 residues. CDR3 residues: CASSDRTSGRALETQYF. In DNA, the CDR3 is TGTGCCAGCAGTGACCGGACTAGCGGGAGGGCCCTTGAGACCCAGTACTTC.

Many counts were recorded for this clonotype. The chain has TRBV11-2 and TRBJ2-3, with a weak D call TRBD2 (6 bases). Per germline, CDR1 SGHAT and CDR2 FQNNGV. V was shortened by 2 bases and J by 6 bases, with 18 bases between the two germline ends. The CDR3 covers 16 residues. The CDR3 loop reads CASSLTPGTRADTQYF. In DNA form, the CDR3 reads TGTGCCAGCAGCTTAACGCCCGGGACTCGGGCGGATACGCAGTATTTT.

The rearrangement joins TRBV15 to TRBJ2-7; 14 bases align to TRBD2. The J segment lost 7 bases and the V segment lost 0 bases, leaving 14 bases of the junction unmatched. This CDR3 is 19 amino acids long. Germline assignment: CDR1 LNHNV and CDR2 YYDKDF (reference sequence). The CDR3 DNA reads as TGTGCCACCAGCAGAGAAATTCCGGGACTAGCGGGAGTTGGTAATGAGCAGTACTTC. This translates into CATSREIPGLAGVGNEQYF.

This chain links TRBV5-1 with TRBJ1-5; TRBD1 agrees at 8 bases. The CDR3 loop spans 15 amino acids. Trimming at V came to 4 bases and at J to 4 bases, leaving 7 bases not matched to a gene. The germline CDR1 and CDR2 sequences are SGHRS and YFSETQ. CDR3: CASSPTGAGNQPQHF. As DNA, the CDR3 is TGCGCCAGCAGCCCGACAGGGGCAGGGAATCAGCCCCAGCATTTT. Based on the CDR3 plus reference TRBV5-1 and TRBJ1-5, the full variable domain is KAGVTQTPRYLIKTRGQQVTLSCSPISGHRSVSWYQQTPGQGLQFLFEYFSETQRNKGNFPGRFSGRQFSNSRSEMNVSTLELGDSALYLCASSPTGAGNQPQHFGDGTRLSIL.

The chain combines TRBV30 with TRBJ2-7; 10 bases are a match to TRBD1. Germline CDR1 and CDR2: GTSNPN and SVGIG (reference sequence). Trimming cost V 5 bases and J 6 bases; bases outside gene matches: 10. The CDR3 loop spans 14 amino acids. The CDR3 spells CAWSGGDRGTEQYF. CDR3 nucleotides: TGTGCCTGGTCCGGAGGGGACAGGGGTACCGAGCAGTACTTC. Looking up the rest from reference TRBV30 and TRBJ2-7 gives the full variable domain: SQTIHQWPATLVQPVGSPLSLECTVEGTSNPNLYWYRQAAGRGLQLLFYSVGIGQISSEVPQNLSASRPQDRQFILSSKKLLLSDSGFYLCAWSGGDRGTEQYFGPGTRLTVT.

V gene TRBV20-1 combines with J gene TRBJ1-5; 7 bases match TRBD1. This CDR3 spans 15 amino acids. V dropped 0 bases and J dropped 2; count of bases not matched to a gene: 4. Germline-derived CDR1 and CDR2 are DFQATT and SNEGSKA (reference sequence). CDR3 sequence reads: CSARDRQGGNQPQHF. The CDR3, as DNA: TGCAGTGCTAGAGATAGACAGGGAGGCAATCAGCCCCAGCATTTT.

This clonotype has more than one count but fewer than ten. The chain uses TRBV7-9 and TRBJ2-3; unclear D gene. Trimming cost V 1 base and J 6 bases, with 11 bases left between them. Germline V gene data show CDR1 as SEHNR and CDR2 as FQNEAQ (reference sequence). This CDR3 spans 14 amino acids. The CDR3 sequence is CASSLGAKSDTQYF. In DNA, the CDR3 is TGTGCCAGCAGCTTAGGCGCTAAGTCTGATACGCAGTATTTT.

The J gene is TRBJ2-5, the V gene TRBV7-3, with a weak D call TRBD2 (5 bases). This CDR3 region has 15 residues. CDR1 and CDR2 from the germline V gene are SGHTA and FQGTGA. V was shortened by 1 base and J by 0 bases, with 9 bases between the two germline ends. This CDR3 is CASSLRTGDQETQYF. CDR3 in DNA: TGTGCCAGCAGCTTAAGGACTGGCGACCAAGAGACCCAGTACTTC.

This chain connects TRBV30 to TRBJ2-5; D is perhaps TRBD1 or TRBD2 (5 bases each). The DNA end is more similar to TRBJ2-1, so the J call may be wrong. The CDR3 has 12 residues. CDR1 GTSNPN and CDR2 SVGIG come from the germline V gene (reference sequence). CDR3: CAWSRGQVFQFF. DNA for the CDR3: TGTGCCTGGAGCCGGGGCCAAGTATTCCAGTTCTTC.

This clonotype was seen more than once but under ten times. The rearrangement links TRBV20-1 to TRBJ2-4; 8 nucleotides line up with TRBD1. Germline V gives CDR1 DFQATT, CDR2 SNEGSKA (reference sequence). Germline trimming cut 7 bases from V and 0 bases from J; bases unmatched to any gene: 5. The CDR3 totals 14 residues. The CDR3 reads CSGKTGGAKNIQYF. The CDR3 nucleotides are TGCAGTGGGAAAACAGGGGGAGCCAAAAACATTCAGTACTTC.

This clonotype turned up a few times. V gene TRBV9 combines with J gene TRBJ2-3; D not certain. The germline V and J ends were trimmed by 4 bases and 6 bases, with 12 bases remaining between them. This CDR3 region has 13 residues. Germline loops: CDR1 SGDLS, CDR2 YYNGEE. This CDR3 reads CASSLQTVDTQYF. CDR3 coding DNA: TGTGCCAGCAGCCTCCAAACCGTGGATACGCAGTATTTT.

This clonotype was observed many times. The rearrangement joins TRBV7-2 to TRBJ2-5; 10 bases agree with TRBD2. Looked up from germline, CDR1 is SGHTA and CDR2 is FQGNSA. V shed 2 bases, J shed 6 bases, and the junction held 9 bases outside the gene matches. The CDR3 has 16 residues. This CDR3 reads CASSLSGTSGTKTQYF. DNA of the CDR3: TGTGCCAGCAGCTTATCAGGCACTAGCGGGACGAAGACCCAGTACTTC.

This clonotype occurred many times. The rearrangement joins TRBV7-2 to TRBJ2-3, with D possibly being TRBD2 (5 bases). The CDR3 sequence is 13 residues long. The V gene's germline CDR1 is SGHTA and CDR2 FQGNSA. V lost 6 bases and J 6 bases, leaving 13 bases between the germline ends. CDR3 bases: TGTGCCAGCAGACGGACTTCCAGGGATACGCAGTATTTT. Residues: CASRRTSRDTQYF.

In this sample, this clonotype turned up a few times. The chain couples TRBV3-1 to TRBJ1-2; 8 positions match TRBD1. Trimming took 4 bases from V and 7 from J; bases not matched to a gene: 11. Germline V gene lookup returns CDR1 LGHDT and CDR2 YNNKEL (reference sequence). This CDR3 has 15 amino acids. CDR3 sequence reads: CASSPHDRGGSGYTF. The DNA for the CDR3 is TGTGCCAGCAGCCCACATGACAGGGGTGGGTCTGGCTACACCTTC.

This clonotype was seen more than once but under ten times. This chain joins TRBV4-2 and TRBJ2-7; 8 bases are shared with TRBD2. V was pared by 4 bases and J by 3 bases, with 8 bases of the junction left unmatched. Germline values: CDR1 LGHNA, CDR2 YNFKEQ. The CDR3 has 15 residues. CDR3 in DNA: TGTGCCAGCAGCCTCCGAGCGGGAGCGCTCTACGAGCAGTACTTC. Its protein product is CASSLRAGALYEQYF.

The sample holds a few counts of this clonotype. This CDR3 reads CASSLSGSWGYQPQHF. CDR3 sequence (DNA): TGTGCCAGCAGTTTATCAGGGTCGTGGGGATATCAGCCCCAGCATTTT. The gene calls are TRBV27 and TRBJ1-5; D ambiguous. In germline, CDR1 is MNHEY, CDR2 SMNVEV (reference sequence). V shed 0 bases and J shed 5 bases, with 14 bases lying between them. This CDR3 contains 16 residues.

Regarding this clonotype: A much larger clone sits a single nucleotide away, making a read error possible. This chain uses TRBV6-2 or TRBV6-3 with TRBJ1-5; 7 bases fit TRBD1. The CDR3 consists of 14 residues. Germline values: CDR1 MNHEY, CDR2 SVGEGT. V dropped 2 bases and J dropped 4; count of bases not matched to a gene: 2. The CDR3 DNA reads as TGTGCCAGCAGTTACATGACAGGGAATCAGCCCCAGCATTTT. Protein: CASSYMTGNQPQHF.

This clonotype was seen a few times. For the CDR3, the DNA is TGTGCCAGCAGTCCCATGGGGCCCCAAGAGACCCAGTACTTC. Protein: CASSPMGPQETQYF. The rearrangement links TRBV28 to TRBJ2-5, with D maybe TRBD1 (5 bases). Germline V gives CDR1 MDHEN, CDR2 SYDVKM. This CDR3 spans 14 amino acids. V was clipped by 5 bases and J by 1 base, with 11 bases between them.

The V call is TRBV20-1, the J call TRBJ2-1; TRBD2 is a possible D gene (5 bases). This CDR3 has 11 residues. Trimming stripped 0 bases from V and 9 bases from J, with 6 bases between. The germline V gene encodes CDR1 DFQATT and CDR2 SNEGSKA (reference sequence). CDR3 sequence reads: CSARDEGEQFF. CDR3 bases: TGCAGTGCTAGAGACGAGGGTGAGCAGTTCTTC.

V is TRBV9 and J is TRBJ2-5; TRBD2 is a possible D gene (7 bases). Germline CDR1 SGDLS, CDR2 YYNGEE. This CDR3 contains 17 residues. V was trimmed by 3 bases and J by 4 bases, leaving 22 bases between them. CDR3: CASSAPKGGGLGETQYF. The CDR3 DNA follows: TGTGCCAGCAGCGCGCCTAAGGGGGGGGGTTTAGGAGAGACCCAGTACTTC.

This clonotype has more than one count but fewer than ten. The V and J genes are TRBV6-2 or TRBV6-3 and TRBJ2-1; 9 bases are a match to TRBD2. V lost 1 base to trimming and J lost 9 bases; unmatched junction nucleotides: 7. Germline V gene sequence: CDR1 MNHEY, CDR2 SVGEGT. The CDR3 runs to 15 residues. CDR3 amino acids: CASSYLRGGHPEQFF. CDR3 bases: TGTGCCAGCAGTTACTTGCGGGGGGGCCATCCTGAGCAGTTCTTC.

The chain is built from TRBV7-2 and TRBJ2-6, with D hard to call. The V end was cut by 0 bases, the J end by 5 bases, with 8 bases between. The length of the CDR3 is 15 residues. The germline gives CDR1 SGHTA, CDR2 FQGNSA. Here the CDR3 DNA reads TGTGCCAGCAGCTTAGCCACAGCATGGGCCAACGTCCTGACTTTC. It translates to CASSLATAWANVLTF.